Presented here are 23 T cell receptor beta chains from one specimen sequenced in a study of T-cell memory formation after mild COVID-19. MiXCR, run by TCRdb on the 5' RACE reads, gives a single entry per CDR3 protein. This sample carries some 48,000 distinct CDR3 sequences, around 12% of them seen once, and the ten largest clones take over 20%. Material: PBMCs or a T cell subset sorted from them (not recorded which). The receptor set was obtained from a man aged 18 to 29 who had mild COVID-19 (a few samples of this study predate the infection). Cell type and time point are not known.

Many counts were recorded for this clonotype. The V and J genes are TRBV7-6 and TRBJ1-2; possible D gene TRBD1, 6 bases. V was cut by 4 bases and J by 7 bases, with 16 bases left in between. The CDR3 length is 14 residues. In germline, CDR1 is SGHVS, CDR2 FNYEAQ. In DNA form, the CDR3 reads TGTGCCAGCAGCTCCACAGGGAAAAGAGCTGGCTACACCTTC. It encodes CASSSTGKRAGYTF.

In this sample, this clonotype turned up a few times. The rearrangement joins TRBV6-2 or TRBV6-3 to TRBJ2-3, with TRBD1 matching over 8 bases. Trimming took 1 base from V and 4 from J; bases not matched to a gene: 7. This CDR3 contains 16 residues. The germline CDR1 and CDR2 sequences are MNHEY and SVGEGT. The CDR3 loop reads CASSYFRGRGADTQYF. The CDR3 DNA follows: TGTGCCAGCAGTTACTTCAGGGGGCGCGGCGCAGATACGCAGTATTTT.

J is TRBJ2-5 and V is TRBV9, with 9 bases lining up with TRBD2. The CDR3 runs to 15 residues. Germline V lookup: CDR1 SGDLS, CDR2 YYNGEE. V lost 0 bases to trimming and J lost 4 bases; unmatched junction nucleotides: 4. For the CDR3, the DNA is TGTGCCAGCAGCGTAGGCGGGGGGGCCGGAGAGACCCAGTACTTC. Translation: CASSVGGGAGETQYF. The full variable domain, in which reference TRBV9 and TRBJ2-5 provide the parts outside the CDR3, is DSGVTQTPKHLITATGQRVTLRCSPRSGDLSVYWYQQSLDQGLQFLIQYYNGEERAKGNILERFSAQQFPDLHSELNLSSLELGDSALYFCASSVGGGAGETQYFGPGTRLLVL.

This clonotype was detected only a few times. The chain has TRBV5-1 and TRBJ2-3; D might be TRBD2 (6 bases). Trimming removed 0 bases from V and 5 bases from J, with 16 bases in between. CDR3 length: 16 residues. Germline assignment: CDR1 SGHRS and CDR2 YFSETQ. The CDR3 sequence is CASSLVGGMIQDTQYF. The CDR3 DNA follows: TGCGCCAGCAGCTTGGTTGGAGGGATGATTCAAGATACGCAGTATTTT.

This clonotype has a single count. The rearrangement uses TRBV10-3 and TRBJ1-2; a possible D gene is TRBD1 (6 bases). The germline V gene encodes CDR1 ENHRY and CDR2 SYGVKD. This CDR3 is built from 15 residues. Trimming took off 3 bases at V and 8 bases at J, with 19 bases between the two ends. The CDR3 nucleotides read TGTGCCATCAGTGACTCAGGGGACGACATTCGGGGCTACACCTTC. Its protein product is CAISDSGDDIRGYTF.

A few counts support this clonotype. A read error may be the cause here, since a much bigger clone is one base away. J is TRBJ2-1 and V is TRBV9; maybe TRBD1 (5 bases). Germline CDR1 and CDR2: SGDLS and YYNGEE. This CDR3 is 11 amino acids long. Trimming shortened V by 4 bases and J by 11 bases, and 10 bases separated the two germline ends. The CDR3: CASSPGYQQFF. CDR3 in DNA: TGTGCCAGCAGCCCAGGGTACCAGCAGTTCTTC.

This chain uses TRBV20-1 with TRBJ2-7, with TRBD2 identical over 11 bases. CDR3 length: 14 residues. Unmatched junction bases numbered 4, after V lost 6 bases and J lost 0 bases. Looked up from germline, CDR1 is DFQATT and CDR2 is SNEGSKA (reference sequence). The CDR3 spells CSAASGGNSYEQYV. CDR3 coding DNA: TGCAGTGCGGCTAGCGGGGGGAACTCCTACGAGCAGTACGTC.

Ten or more counts support this clonotype. The CDR3 bases are TGTGCCAGCAGCCCGGGGGGCTCGAACACCGGGGAGCTGTTTTTT. It translates to CASSPGGSNTGELFF. The V and J genes are TRBV7-2 and TRBJ2-2, with D perhaps matching TRBD2 (7 bases). Per the germline V gene, CDR1 is SGHTA and CDR2 is FQGNSA. Trimming removed 5 bases from V and 0 bases from J, with 10 bases in between. The CDR3 extends over 15 amino acids. The variable domain in full, completed from reference TRBV7-2 and TRBJ2-2, reads GAGVSQSPSNKVTEKGKDVELRCDPISGHTALYWYRQSLGQGLEFLIYFQGNSAPDKSGLPSDRFSAERTGGSVSTLTIQRTQQEDSAVYLCASSPGGSNTGELFFGEGSRLTVL.

V usage is TRBV20-1 and J usage is TRBJ1-2; 8 bases match TRBD1. Unmatched junction bases numbered 5, after V lost 5 bases and J lost 6 bases. Per the germline V gene, CDR1 is DFQATT and CDR2 is SNEGSKA (reference sequence). This CDR3 has 12 residues. Here the CDR3 reads CSASDRVNGYTF. CDR3 coding DNA: TGCAGTGCTTCGGACAGGGTGAATGGCTACACCTTC.

In its sample, this clonotype was seen many times. The chain recombines TRBV5-1 with TRBJ2-1, with TRBD2 matching 13 bases. Germline lookup yields CDR1 SGHRS and CDR2 YFSETQ. J was trimmed by 7 bases and V by 2 bases; bases with no gene match: 6. CDR3 size: 16 residues. The CDR3 protein is CASSFTSGGAGNEQFF. CDR3 nucleotide sequence: TGCGCCAGCAGCTTCACTAGCGGGGGGGCTGGTAATGAGCAGTTCTTC.

By sample share, this clonotype is medium-sized (0.01 to 0.1%). The rearrangement uses TRBV5-1 and TRBJ2-3; D is perhaps TRBD2 (5 bases). From germline, CDR1 is SGHRS and CDR2 YFSETQ. Trimming took 3 bases from V and 2 from J, leaving 10 bases between them. This CDR3 has 14 amino acids. The CDR3 DNA is TGCGCCAGCAGCTGGACTCCTGTCACAGATACGCAGTATTTT. It encodes CASSWTPVTDTQYF.

This clonotype came up many times. This chain links TRBV7-3 with TRBJ2-2; D remains ambiguous. Trimming cost V 3 bases and J 8 bases, with 7 bases left between them. Germline values: CDR1 SGHTA, CDR2 FQGTGA. The length of the CDR3 is 12 residues. Here the CDR3 DNA reads TGTGCCAGCAGCTTGGGTCGAGGGGAGCTGTTTTTT. Translating gives CASSLGRGELFF.

This clonotype showed up just a few times. In DNA form, the CDR3 reads TGCAGTGCTAGAGGTCTAAGGGGCGATGGCTACACCTTC. Amino acids: CSARGLRGDGYTF. This rearrangement joins TRBV20-1 to TRBJ1-2; TRBD1 might be the D (5 bases). Trimming took 1 base from V and 6 from J, leaving 12 bases between them. CDR3 length: 13 amino acids. Germline V gene lookup returns CDR1 DFQATT and CDR2 SNEGSKA (reference sequence).

This clonotype was seen a few times. V usage is TRBV12-3 or TRBV12-4 and J usage is TRBJ2-1; D gene unclear. The CDR3 is made up of 11 amino acids. Trimming shortened V by 7 bases and J by 4 bases, and 5 bases separated the two germline ends. As DNA, the CDR3 is TGTGCCAGCACCCTATACAATGAGCAGTTCTTC. This gives the protein CASTLYNEQFF.

This clonotype occurred many times. The chain joins TRBV20-1 to TRBJ1-1; D uncertain. V was clipped by 2 bases and J by 0 bases, with 7 bases between them. CDR3 length: 13 residues. Germline-derived CDR1 and CDR2 are DFQATT and SNEGSKA (reference sequence). The CDR3 DNA sequence: TGCAGTGCTAGACAAACACTGAACACTGAAGCTTTCTTT. Amino acids: CSARQTLNTEAFF.

J is TRBJ2-2 and V is TRBV5-6; perhaps TRBD1 as D (5 bases). The length of the CDR3 is 16 residues. V lost 0 bases and J lost 2, with 11 bases in between. Germline V gives CDR1 SGHDT, CDR2 YYEEEE. The CDR3 loop is CASSLVSGLNTGELFF. CDR3 nucleotide sequence: TGTGCCAGCAGCTTGGTTTCAGGGCTCAACACCGGGGAGCTGTTTTTT.

The chain recombines TRBV11-3 with TRBJ2-3; TRBD2 aligns across 11 bases. The CDR3 length is 15 residues. After removal of 3 bases from V and 5 bases from J, the junction contained 4 bases not matched to a gene. The V gene's germline CDR1 is SGHNT and CDR2 YENEEA. The CDR3 DNA sequence: TGTGCCAGCAGCTTTAGCGGGGGGGCGGGAGATACGCAGTATTTT. This translates into CASSFSGGAGDTQYF.

In this sample, this clonotype turned up a few times. The chain carries TRBV7-9 and TRBJ2-6; the D gene is possibly TRBD2 (6 bases). Trimming cost V 1 base and J 6 bases, with 13 bases left between them. CDR1 is SEHNR and CDR2 is FQNEAQ in the germline V gene (reference sequence). The CDR3 has 16 amino acids. CDR3 bases: TGTGCCAGCAGCTTAGGTGCCGGGGGACTGGCCAACGTCCTGACTTTC. This codes for CASSLGAGGLANVLTF.

This clonotype has just a few counts. This chain links TRBV6-2 or TRBV6-3 with TRBJ1-6; D not certain. The CDR3 is 14 amino acids. Deletions cut 2 bases from V and 6 bases from J, with 8 bases between. The V gene's germline CDR1 is MNHEY and CDR2 SVGEGT. The CDR3 protein is CASSYVQINSPLHF. In nucleotides, the CDR3 is TGTGCCAGCAGTTACGTCCAGATTAATTCACCCCTCCACTTT.

The gene calls are TRBV25-1 and TRBJ2-3; D unclear. This CDR3 region has 15 residues. Per germline, CDR1 MGHDK and CDR2 SYGVNS. Deletions cut 3 bases from V and 2 bases from J, with 12 bases between. DNA for the CDR3: TGTGCCAGCAGTGAGGGGATGTTTTCCACAGATACGCAGTATTTT. This gives the protein CASSEGMFSTDTQYF. Using reference TRBV25-1 and TRBJ2-3 for the parts outside the CDR3, the full variable domain is EADIYQTPRYLVIGTGKKITLECSQTMGHDKMYWYQQDPGMELHLIHYSYGVNSTEKGDLSSESTVSRIRTEHFPLTLESARPSHTSQYLCASSEGMFSTDTQYFGPGTRLTVL.

This clonotype was recorded many times. The chain has TRBV7-2 and TRBJ2-2; possibly TRBD2 for D (5 bases). V lost 1 base, J lost 1 base, and 10 bases lay in between. In germline, CDR1 is SGHTA, CDR2 FQGNSA. The CDR3 is 16 amino acids. This chain's CDR3 is CASSLVASQNTGELFF. The CDR3 DNA sequence: TGTGCCAGCAGCTTAGTGGCTAGCCAGAACACCGGGGAGCTGTTTTTT.

This clonotype was picked up a small number of times. This chain uses TRBV5-6 with TRBJ2-7; D gene unclear. The CDR3 loop spans 14 amino acids. The V end lost 0 bases, the J end lost 2 bases, and 9 bases lay between the germline ends. Germline assignment: CDR1 SGHDT and CDR2 YYEEEE. CDR3 coding DNA: TGTGCCAGCAGCTTGGCCGGAAACCCCTACGAGCAGTACTTC. Protein product: CASSLAGNPYEQYF.

This sequence joins TRBV27 and TRBJ2-7; either TRBD1 or TRBD2 may fit D (5 bases each). V was cut by 0 bases and J by 1 base, with 10 bases left in between. Germline loops: CDR1 MNHEY, CDR2 SMNVEV (reference sequence). CDR3 size: 15 residues. The CDR3 DNA sequence: TGTGCCAGCAGTTTATCCCGGGGCCAGTCCTACGAGCAGTACTTC. Its protein product is CASSLSRGQSYEQYF.